This T cell receptor beta chain was observed in a study of shared clonotypes between healthy human individuals. Findings and limits, study-wide: It was anticipated that sequencing depth would influence how many clonotypes donors shared. Clonotypes not shared had lower generation probabilities than those common to all four donors.

Details on this clone: Its antigen remains unidentified.

TCRdb keeps only in-frame clones here, not all; method: immunoSEQ multiplex PCR. The data show some 2,400,000 clones, approximately 95% seen once. The CDR3 covers 13 residues. V lost 6 bases to trimming and J lost 6 bases; unmatched junction nucleotides: 8. Germline values: CDR1 MGHRA, CDR2 YSYEKL. The V gene is TRBV4-1, the J gene TRBJ2-7; 7 nucleotides match TRBD1. The sequenced sample was naive CD4+ T cells sorted from blood. The subset denotes: CD45RA+ positively selected. The source is a man aged 18 to 29 in good health. The CDR3 region is CASSPTGYFEQYF. CDR3 in DNA: TGCGCCAGCAGTCCGACAGGGTATTTCGAGCAGTACTTC.